These 10 T cell receptor beta chains were all obtained from the same sample, sequenced in a study of sequential checkpoint blockade in melanoma. Produced via immunoSEQ multiplex PCR; TCRdb's table is partial and in-frame only. In the table there are some 10,000 clones, around 67% of which are singletons. As to treatment: randomized to nivolumab then ipilimumab (arm A) or the reverse (arm B). The specimen was CD8+ T cells sorted from blood (inferred from file names), collected from a patient given nivolumab and ipilimumab in sequence. Every receptor here comes from a human donor with melanoma.

The CDR3 DNA sequence: TGTGCCAGCAGTTTATCCGACAGCCGCTATGGCTACACCTTC. It specifies CASSLSDSRYGYTF. This chain uses TRBV28 with TRBJ1-2, with D perhaps matching TRBD1 (5 bases). Between the trimmed V and J ends, which lost 1 base and 4 bases, there was a span of 10 bases. The germline CDR1 and CDR2 sequences are MDHEN and SYDVKM. The CDR3 is made up of 14 amino acids.

V and J are TRBV7-3 and TRBJ1-2; 8 nucleotides match TRBD1. V shed 5 bases and J 8 bases; nucleotides not matched to a gene: 10. Per germline, CDR1 SGHTA and CDR2 FQGTGA. The CDR3 length is 14 residues. CDR3 region: CASSDSGQGLGYTF. CDR3 nucleotides: TGTGCCAGCAGCGATTCCGGACAGGGTTTGGGCTACACCTTC. The complete variable domain, with remaining parts taken from reference TRBV7-3 and TRBJ1-2, reads GAGVSQTPSNKVTEKGKYVELRCDPISGHTALYWYRQSLGQGPEFLIYFQGTGAADDSGLPNDRFFAVRPEGSVSTLKIQRTERGDSAVYLCASSDSGQGLGYTFGSGTRLTVV.

This chain uses TRBV4-2 with TRBJ2-7, with 15 bases aligning to TRBD2. This CDR3 is 16 amino acids long. The V gene end was trimmed by 0 bases and the J gene end by 5 bases; junction bases not matched to a gene: 2. Looked up from germline, CDR1 is LGHNA and CDR2 is YNFKEQ. CDR3 region: CASSQEGLAGGNEQYF. CDR3 bases: TGTGCCAGCAGCCAAGAGGGACTAGCGGGGGGCAACGAGCAGTACTTC.

The J gene is TRBJ2-5, the V gene TRBV2; D gene ambiguous. TRBJ2-7 explains the end of the DNA better; the J call may be wrong. This CDR3 spans 13 amino acids. Germline assignment: CDR1 SNHLY and CDR2 FYNNEI. The CDR3: CASSEGAVYEQYF. The DNA of the CDR3 is TGTGCCAGCAGTGAAGGTGCGGTCTACGAGCAGTACTTC.

V usage is TRBV11-2 and J usage is TRBJ1-2; 8 bases align to TRBD1. From germline, CDR1 is SGHAT and CDR2 FQNNGV. After removal of 3 bases from V and 3 bases from J, the junction contained 6 bases not matched to a gene. The CDR3 runs to 15 residues. CDR3 protein: CASSFGQGADYGYTF. The CDR3 bases are TGTGCCAGCAGCTTCGGACAGGGTGCGGACTATGGCTACACCTTC.

The J gene is TRBJ2-3, the V gene TRBV28, with TRBD2 matching 12 bases. V was pared by 6 bases and J by 5 bases, with 6 bases of the junction left unmatched. Germline V gives CDR1 MDHEN, CDR2 SYDVKM. The CDR3 is made up of 15 amino acids. Here the CDR3 DNA reads TGTGCCAGCAGCTCTAGCGGGAGGGCCATAGATACGCAGTATTTT. Translation gives CASSSSGRAIDTQYF.

The chain has TRBV5-4 and TRBJ2-2; the match to TRBD2 covers 7 bases. CDR3 size: 15 residues. The V gene's germline CDR1 is SGHNT and CDR2 YYREEE (reference sequence). The J segment lost 6 bases and the V segment lost 0 bases, leaving 5 bases of the junction unmatched. DNA of the CDR3: TGTGCCAGCAGCTTGGGGACTAGTTTTTCCGGGGAGCTGTTTTTT. Amino acid sequence: CASSLGTSFSGELFF. Using reference TRBV5-4 and TRBJ2-2 for the parts outside the CDR3, the full variable domain is ETGVTQSPTHLIKTRGQQVTLRCSSQSGHNTVSWYQQALGQGPQFIFQYYREEENGRGNFPPRFSGLQFPNYSSELNVNALELDDSALYLCASSLGTSFSGELFFGEGSRLTVL.

The V and J genes are TRBV10-2 and TRBJ2-7; TRBD2 might be the D (5 bases). The V end lost 6 bases, the J end lost 0 bases, and 21 bases lay between the germline ends. From germline, CDR1 is WSHSY and CDR2 SAAADI. This CDR3 region has 17 residues. CDR3 DNA: TGCGCCAGCAGGGGCGCCGACCGAACTAGAAGCTCCTACGAGCAGTACTTC. It encodes CASRGADRTRSSYEQYF.

The chain recombines TRBV27 with TRBJ2-5; a weak D match, TRBD2 (7 bases). This CDR3 comprises 15 residues. The germline gives CDR1 MNHEY, CDR2 SMNVEV (reference sequence). V dropped 8 bases and J dropped 5 bases, with 21 bases sitting between them. The CDR3 DNA follows: TGTGCCAGCTCCTCCTCGGGGGGCTGGTGGGAGACCCAGTACTTC. The encoded protein is CASSSSGGWWETQYF.

The rearrangement links TRBV4-3 to TRBJ2-5, with D unclear. This CDR3 comprises 14 residues. Trimming took off 0 bases at V and 5 bases at J, with 10 bases between the two ends. The V gene's germline CDR1 is LGHNA and CDR2 YSLEER. The CDR3 DNA sequence: TGCGCCAGCAGCCAAGAGCCGCGTATGGAGACCCAGTACTTC. Protein: CASSQEPRMETQYF.